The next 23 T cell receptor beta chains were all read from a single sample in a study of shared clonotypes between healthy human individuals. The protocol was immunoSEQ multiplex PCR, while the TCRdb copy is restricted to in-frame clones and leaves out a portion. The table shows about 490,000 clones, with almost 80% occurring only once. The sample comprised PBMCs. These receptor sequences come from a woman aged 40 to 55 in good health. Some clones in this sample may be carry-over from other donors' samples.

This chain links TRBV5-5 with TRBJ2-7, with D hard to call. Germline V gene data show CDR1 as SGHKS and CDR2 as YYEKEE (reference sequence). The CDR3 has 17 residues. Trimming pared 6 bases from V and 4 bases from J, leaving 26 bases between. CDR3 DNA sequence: TGTGCCAGCAACCAAGACGGGTGGACGGCCATCAGGTACGAGCAGTACTTC. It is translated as CASNQDGWTAIRYEQYF. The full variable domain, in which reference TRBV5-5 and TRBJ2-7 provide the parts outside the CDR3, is DAGVTQSPTHLIKTRGQQVTLRCSPISGHKSVSWYQQVLGQGPQFIFQYYEKEERGRGNFPDRFSARQFPNYSSELNVNALLLGDSALYLCASNQDGWTAIRYEQYFGPGTRLTVT.

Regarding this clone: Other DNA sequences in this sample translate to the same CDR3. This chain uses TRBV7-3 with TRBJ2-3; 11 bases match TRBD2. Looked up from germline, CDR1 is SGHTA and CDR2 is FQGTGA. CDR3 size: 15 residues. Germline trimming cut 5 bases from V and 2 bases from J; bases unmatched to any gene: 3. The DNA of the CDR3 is TGTGCCAGCAGCCCGGGACTAGCGGACACAGATACGCAGTATTTT. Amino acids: CASSPGLADTDTQYF.

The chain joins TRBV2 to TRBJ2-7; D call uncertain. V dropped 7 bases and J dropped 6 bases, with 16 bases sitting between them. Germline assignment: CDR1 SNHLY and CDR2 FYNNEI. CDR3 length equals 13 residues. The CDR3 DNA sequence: TGTGCCAGCATCCAGACCGACATCGGCGAGCAGTACTTC. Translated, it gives CASIQTDIGEQYF.

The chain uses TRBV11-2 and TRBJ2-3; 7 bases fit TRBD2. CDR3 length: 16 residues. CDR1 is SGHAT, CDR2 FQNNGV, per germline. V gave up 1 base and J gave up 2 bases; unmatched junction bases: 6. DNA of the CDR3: TGTGCCAGCAGCTTAGGTCCAGCGGGGTCCACAGATACGCAGTATTTT. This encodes CASSLGPAGSTDTQYF.

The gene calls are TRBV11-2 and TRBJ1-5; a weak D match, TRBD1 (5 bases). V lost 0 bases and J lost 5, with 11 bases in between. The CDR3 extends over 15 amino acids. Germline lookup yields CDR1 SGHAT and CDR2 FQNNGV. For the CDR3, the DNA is TGTGCCAGCAGCTTAGAAGTGCAGGGATATCAGCCCCAGCATTTT. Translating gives CASSLEVQGYQPQHF.

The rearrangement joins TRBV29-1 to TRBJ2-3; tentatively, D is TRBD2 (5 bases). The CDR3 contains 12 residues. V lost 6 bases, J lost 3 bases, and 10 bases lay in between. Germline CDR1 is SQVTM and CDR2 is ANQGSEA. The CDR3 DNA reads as TGCAGCGTCCCGGGGATGACAGATACGCAGTATTTT. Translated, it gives CSVPGMTDTQYF.

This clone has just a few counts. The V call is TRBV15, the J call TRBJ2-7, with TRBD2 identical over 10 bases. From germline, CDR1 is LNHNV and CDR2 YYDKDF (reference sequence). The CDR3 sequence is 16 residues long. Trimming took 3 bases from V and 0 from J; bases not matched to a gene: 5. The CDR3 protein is CATSRAGTSASYEQYF. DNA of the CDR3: TGTGCCACCAGCAGGGCCGGGACTAGCGCCTCCTACGAGCAGTACTTC.

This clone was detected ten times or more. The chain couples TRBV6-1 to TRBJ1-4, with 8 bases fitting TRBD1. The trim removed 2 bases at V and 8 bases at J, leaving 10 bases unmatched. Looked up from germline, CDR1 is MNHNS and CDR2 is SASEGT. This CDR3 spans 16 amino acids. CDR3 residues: CASSERSGQGAEKLFF. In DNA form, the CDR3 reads TGTGCCAGCAGTGAAAGGTCCGGACAGGGAGCCGAAAAACTGTTTTTT.

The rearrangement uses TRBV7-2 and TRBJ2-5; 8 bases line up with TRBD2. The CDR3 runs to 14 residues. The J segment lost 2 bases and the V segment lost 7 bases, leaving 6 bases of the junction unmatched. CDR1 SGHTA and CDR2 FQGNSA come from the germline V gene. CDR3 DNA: TGTGCCAGCACCGGGGGGGGACTACAAGAGACCCAGTACTTC. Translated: CASTGGGLQETQYF.

The CDR3 nucleotides read TGTGCCAGCAGCTTAGGGGGTGACTACGAGCAGTACTTC. It specifies CASSLGGDYEQYF. The gene calls are TRBV7-8 and TRBJ2-7; D is unclear. The V end lost 1 base, the J end lost 3 bases, and 7 bases lay between the germline ends. CDR3 length: 13 amino acids. From germline, CDR1 is SGHVS and CDR2 FQNEAQ.

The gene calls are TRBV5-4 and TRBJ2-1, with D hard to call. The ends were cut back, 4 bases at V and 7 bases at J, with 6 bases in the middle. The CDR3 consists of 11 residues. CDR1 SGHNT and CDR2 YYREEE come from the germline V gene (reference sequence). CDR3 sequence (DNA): TGTGCCAGCAGCGTCAAAAATGAGCAGTTCTTC. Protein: CASSVKNEQFF.

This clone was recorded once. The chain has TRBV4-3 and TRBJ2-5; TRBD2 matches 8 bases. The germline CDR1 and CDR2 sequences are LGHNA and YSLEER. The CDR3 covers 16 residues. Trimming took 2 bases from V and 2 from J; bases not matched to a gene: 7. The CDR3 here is CASSQSGVAGQETQYF. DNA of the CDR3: TGCGCCAGCAGCCAATCCGGGGTAGCGGGGCAAGAGACCCAGTACTTC.

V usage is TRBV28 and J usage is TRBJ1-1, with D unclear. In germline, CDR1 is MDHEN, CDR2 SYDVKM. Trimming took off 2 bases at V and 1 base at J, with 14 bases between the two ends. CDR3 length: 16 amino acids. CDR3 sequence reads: CASSLGQTAWNTEAFF. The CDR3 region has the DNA TGTGCCAGCAGTTTAGGTCAAACCGCTTGGAACACTGAAGCTTTCTTT. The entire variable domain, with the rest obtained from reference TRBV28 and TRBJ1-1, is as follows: DVKVTQSSRYLVKRTGEKVFLECVQDMDHENMFWYRQDPGLGLRLIYFSYDVKMKEKGDIPEGYSVSREKKERFSLILESASTNQTSMYLCASSLGQTAWNTEAFFGQGTRLTVV.

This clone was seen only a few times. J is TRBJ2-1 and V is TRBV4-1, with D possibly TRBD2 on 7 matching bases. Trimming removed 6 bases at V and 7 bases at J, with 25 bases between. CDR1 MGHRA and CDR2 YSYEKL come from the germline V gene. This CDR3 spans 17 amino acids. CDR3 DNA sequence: TGCGCCAGCAGTAGGGGGGGGCTAGCGGTTCTAGGGAATGAGCAGTTCTTC. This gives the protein CASSRGGLAVLGNEQFF.

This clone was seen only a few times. In nucleotides, the CDR3 is TGTGCCAGCCGGCAGGGTACTGAAAAACTGTTTTTT. Translating it yields CASRQGTEKLFF. V is TRBV5-4 and J is TRBJ1-4; a possible D gene is TRBD1 (5 bases). CDR3 length: 12 residues. In germline, CDR1 is SGHNT, CDR2 YYREEE (reference sequence). V lost 7 bases, J lost 7 bases, and 11 bases lay in between.

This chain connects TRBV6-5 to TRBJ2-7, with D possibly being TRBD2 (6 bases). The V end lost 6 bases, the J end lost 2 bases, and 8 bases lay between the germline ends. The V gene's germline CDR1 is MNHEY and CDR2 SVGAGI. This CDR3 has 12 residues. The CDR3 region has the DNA TGTGCCAGCAGGGCGGGGCCCTACGAGCAGTACTTC. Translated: CASRAGPYEQYF.

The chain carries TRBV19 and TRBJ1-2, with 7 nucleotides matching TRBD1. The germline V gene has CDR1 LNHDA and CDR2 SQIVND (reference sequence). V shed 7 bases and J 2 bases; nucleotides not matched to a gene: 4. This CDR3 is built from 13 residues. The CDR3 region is CASNLQGNYGYTF. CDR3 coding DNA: TGTGCCAGTAATCTACAGGGGAACTATGGCTACACCTTC.

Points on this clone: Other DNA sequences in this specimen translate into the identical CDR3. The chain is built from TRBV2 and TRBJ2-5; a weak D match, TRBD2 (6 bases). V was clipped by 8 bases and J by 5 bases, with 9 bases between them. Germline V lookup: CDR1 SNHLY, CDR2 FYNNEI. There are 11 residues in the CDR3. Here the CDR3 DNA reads TGTGCCAGCTCAGGAGGGGAGACCCAGTACTTC. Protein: CASSGGETQYF.

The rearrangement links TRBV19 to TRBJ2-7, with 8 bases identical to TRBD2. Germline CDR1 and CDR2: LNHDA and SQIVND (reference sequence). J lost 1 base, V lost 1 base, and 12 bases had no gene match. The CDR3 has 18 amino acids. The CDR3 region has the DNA TGTGCCAGTAGTATAGGGGCTGCGGGAGGCCACCAATCCTACGAGCAGTACTTC. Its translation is CASSIGAAGGHQSYEQYF. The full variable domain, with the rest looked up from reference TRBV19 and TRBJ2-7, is DGGITQSPKYLFRKEGQNVTLSCEQNLNHDAMYWYRQDPGQGLRLIYYSQIVNDFQKGDIAEGYSVSREKKESFPLTVTSAQKNPTAFYLCASSIGAAGGHQSYEQYFGPGTRLTVT.

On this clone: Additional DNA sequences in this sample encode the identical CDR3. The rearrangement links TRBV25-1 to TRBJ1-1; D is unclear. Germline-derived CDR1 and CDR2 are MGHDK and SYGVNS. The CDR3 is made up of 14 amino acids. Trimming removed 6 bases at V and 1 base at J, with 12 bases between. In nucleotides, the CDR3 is TGTGCCAGCAGCCCTATGGTGGGGAACACTGAAGCTTTCTTT. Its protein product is CASSPMVGNTEAFF. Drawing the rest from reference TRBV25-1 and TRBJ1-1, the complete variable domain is EADIYQTPRYLVIGTGKKITLECSQTMGHDKMYWYQQDPGMELHLIHYSYGVNSTEKGDLSSESTVSRIRTEHFPLTLESARPSHTSQYLCASSPMVGNTEAFFGQGTRLTVV.

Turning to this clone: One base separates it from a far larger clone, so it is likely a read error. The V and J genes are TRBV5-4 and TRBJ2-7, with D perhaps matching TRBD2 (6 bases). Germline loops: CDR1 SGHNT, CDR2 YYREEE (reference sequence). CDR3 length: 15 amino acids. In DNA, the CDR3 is TGTGTCAGCAGCTTAGGCGGGGCGAGCTCCTACGAGCAGTACTTC. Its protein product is CVSSLGGASSYEQYF.

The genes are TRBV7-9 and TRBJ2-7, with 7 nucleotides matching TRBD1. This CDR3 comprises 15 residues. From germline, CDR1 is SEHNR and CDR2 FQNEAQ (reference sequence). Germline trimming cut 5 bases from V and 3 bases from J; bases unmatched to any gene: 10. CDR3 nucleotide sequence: TGTGCCAGCAGCCCCACGGCAGGGGGATTCTACGAGCAGTACTTC. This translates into CASSPTAGGFYEQYF.

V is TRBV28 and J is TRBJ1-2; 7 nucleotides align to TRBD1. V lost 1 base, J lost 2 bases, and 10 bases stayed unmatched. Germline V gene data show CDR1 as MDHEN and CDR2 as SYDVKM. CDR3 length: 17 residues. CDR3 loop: CASSLFLLGQLNYGYTF. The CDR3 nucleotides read TGTGCCAGCAGTTTATTCCTACTGGGACAGCTCAACTATGGCTACACCTTC.